The 30 T cell receptor beta chains below all came from one sample that was sequenced in a study of blood T cell repertoires in COVID-19. The protocol was immunoSEQ multiplex PCR, while the TCRdb copy is restricted to in-frame clones and leaves out a portion. The sample lists some 260,000 clones; approximately 88% were seen once. Material for sequencing was peripheral blood. All receptors come from a woman younger than 45 with COVID-19, enrolled during active disease.

The chain recombines TRBV27 with TRBJ2-2; TRBD1 is a possible D gene (5 bases). From germline, CDR1 is MNHEY and CDR2 SMNVEV (reference sequence). The CDR3 is made up of 15 amino acids. V shed 5 bases and J shed 4 bases, with 14 bases lying between them. The CDR3 DNA is TGTGCCAGCAGTCTACAGGTGACGGGCACCGGGGAGCTGTTTTTT. Its translation is CASSLQVTGTGELFF.

The J gene is TRBJ2-5, the V gene TRBV5-1, with TRBD1 identical over 8 bases. V trimming: 0 bases; J trimming: 5 bases; junction bases outside the gene matches: 9. Germline V gene lookup returns CDR1 SGHRS and CDR2 YFSETQ. The CDR3 covers 16 residues. CDR3 amino acids: CASSLGLQGAVETQYF. CDR3 bases: TGCGCCAGCAGCTTGGGTCTGCAGGGGGCTGTTGAGACCCAGTACTTC.

This clone has a single count. V usage is TRBV7-6 and J usage is TRBJ1-5, with D maybe TRBD1 (6 bases). Germline CDR1 and CDR2: SGHVS and FNYEAQ. The CDR3 has 15 amino acids. V was cut by 0 bases and J by 6 bases, with 12 bases left in between. The CDR3 region is CASSLAKGGLQPQHF. DNA for the CDR3: TGTGCCAGCAGCTTAGCGAAGGGGGGGCTTCAGCCCCAGCATTTT.

The chain joins TRBV6-2 or TRBV6-3 to TRBJ1-5; D gene unclear. The germline V gene encodes CDR1 MNHEY and CDR2 SVGEGT. The CDR3 consists of 14 residues. The germline V and J ends were trimmed by 6 bases and 7 bases, with 16 bases remaining between them. The CDR3 loop is CASSLRTGYQPQHF. The CDR3 coding sequence is TGTGCCAGCAGCCTCAGGACGGGGTACCAGCCCCAGCATTTT.

The V gene is TRBV6-5, the J gene TRBJ2-3, with D possibly being TRBD2 (7 bases). The CDR3 is 15 amino acids. Between the trimmed V and J ends, which lost 0 bases and 6 bases, there was a span of 13 bases. Germline assignment: CDR1 MNHEY and CDR2 SVGAGI. The CDR3 DNA is TGTGCCAGCAGTTACTCCCCGGGGGGCCCCGATACGCAGTATTTT. Translated, it gives CASSYSPGGPDTQYF.

The genes are TRBV19 and TRBJ1-5; TRBD1 might be the D (6 bases). V shed 4 bases and J shed 2 bases, with 9 bases lying between them. CDR1 LNHDA and CDR2 SQIVND come from the germline V gene (reference sequence). The CDR3 covers 14 residues. CDR3 nucleotide sequence: TGTGCCAGTAGTACACAGGGTGGCAATCAGCCCCAGCATTTT. Translation gives CASSTQGGNQPQHF.

V and J are TRBV14 and TRBJ2-7; 8 bases align to TRBD1. This CDR3 is built from 14 residues. CDR1 is SGHDN, CDR2 FVKESK, per germline. Trimming cost V 4 bases and J 2 bases; bases outside gene matches: 4. The CDR3 reads CASSPRTGPYEQYF. The CDR3 region has the DNA TGTGCCAGCAGCCCTCGGACAGGGCCCTACGAGCAGTACTTC.

This chain uses TRBV18 with TRBJ1-1; D ambiguous. The CDR3 runs to 16 residues. Germline V CDR1 and CDR2: KGHSH, LQKENI. V shed 2 bases and J shed 1 base, with 14 bases lying between them. The CDR3 sequence is CASSPVVGEPNTEAFF. Here the CDR3 DNA reads TGTGCCAGCTCACCAGTTGTCGGGGAGCCGAACACTGAAGCTTTCTTT.

The chain recombines TRBV3-1 (or the pseudogene TRBV3-2) with TRBJ2-2, with D unresolved. This CDR3 has 15 residues. The V gene lost 4 bases and the J gene lost 5 bases, with 14 bases spanning the gap. The germline CDR1 and CDR2 sequences are LGHDT and YNNKEL (reference sequence). CDR3 DNA sequence: TGTGCCAGCAGCCCACGATTAACAAGTACCGGGGAGCTGTTTTTT. Protein sequence: CASSPRLTSTGELFF.

The CDR3 region is CASSLVLVETQYF. CDR3 sequence (DNA): TGTGCCAGCAGCTTAGTACTAGTTGAGACCCAGTACTTC. The genes are TRBV7-9 and TRBJ2-5, with D tentatively TRBD2 (5 bases). This CDR3 is 13 amino acids long. The germline CDR1 and CDR2 sequences are SEHNR and FQNEAQ (reference sequence). Trimming cost V 1 base and J 5 bases, with 8 bases left between them.

This clone was counted once. The chain joins TRBV10-3 to TRBJ2-3; 13 nucleotides agree with TRBD2. The CDR3 runs 14 residues. Germline CDR1 reads ENHRY; CDR2 reads SYGVKD. The ends lost 8 bases at V and 2 bases at J; junction bases unmatched: 1. The CDR3 sequence: CAIGLAGATDTQYF. DNA of the CDR3: TGTGCCATCGGACTAGCGGGGGCCACAGATACGCAGTATTTT.

The CDR3 here is CATSDPGLAGGEQFF. DNA for the CDR3: TGTGCCACCAGTGACCCCGGACTAGCGGGGGGTGAGCAGTTCTTC. This chain links TRBV24-1 with TRBJ2-1; TRBD2 matches at 14 bases. The CDR3 contains 15 residues. Losses at the gene ends were 4 bases for V and 9 bases for J; bases not matched to a gene: 4. Germline CDR1 KGHDR, CDR2 SFDVKD.

The V gene is TRBV4-1, the J gene TRBJ1-2, with a possible D match to TRBD1 (5 bases). There are 14 residues in the CDR3. V was clipped by 0 bases and J by 3 bases, with 8 bases between them. Germline assignment: CDR1 MGHRA and CDR2 YSYEKL. CDR3 protein: CASSQDGGDYGYTF. CDR3 coding DNA: TGCGCCAGCAGCCAAGACGGGGGGGACTATGGCTACACCTTC.

This chain links TRBV2 with TRBJ1-2; perhaps TRBD1 as D (6 bases). V was cut by 6 bases and J by 5 bases, with 13 bases left in between. CDR1 SNHLY and CDR2 FYNNEI come from the germline V gene. The CDR3 has 13 amino acids. The CDR3 region has the DNA TGTGCCAGCAGCGGGGGGCTAGGATATGGCTACACCTTC. Amino acids: CASSGGLGYGYTF.

This clone was seen more than once but under ten times. This rearrangement joins TRBV7-9 to TRBJ2-7, with TRBD2 matching 9 bases. Germline V lookup: CDR1 SEHNR, CDR2 FQNEAQ (reference sequence). CDR3 length equals 15 residues. The V and J ends lost 0 bases and 4 bases, in that order; junction bases with no gene match: 4. DNA for the CDR3: TGTGCCAGCAGCTTAGCGACGGGACTAGCTTACGAGCAGTACGTC. Translation: CASSLATGLAYEQYV.

The V gene is TRBV5-1, the J gene TRBJ2-3, with TRBD2 matching over 12 bases. This CDR3 is 17 amino acids long. Germline CDR1 is SGHRS and CDR2 is YFSETQ. Germline trimming cut 3 bases from V and 3 bases from J; bases unmatched to any gene: 8. The CDR3 loop reads CASSSNLAGGKTDTQYF. The CDR3 DNA follows: TGCGCCAGCAGCTCGAACCTAGCGGGGGGGAAGACAGATACGCAGTATTTT. Drawing the rest from reference TRBV5-1 and TRBJ2-3, the complete variable domain is KAGVTQTPRYLIKTRGQQVTLSCSPISGHRSVSWYQQTPGQGLQFLFEYFSETQRNKGNFPGRFSGRQFSNSRSEMNVSTLELGDSALYLCASSSNLAGGKTDTQYFGPGTRLTVL.

The chain links TRBV20-1 to TRBJ2-3; 9 nucleotides agree with TRBD2. CDR1 and CDR2 from the germline V gene are DFQATT and SNEGSKA (reference sequence). J gave up 6 bases and V 3 bases, and 16 bases lay outside the gene matches. The CDR3 runs 17 residues. CDR3 region: CSASRVRGSGGGDTQYF. CDR3 sequence (DNA): TGCAGTGCTAGTCGCGTCCGGGGTAGCGGGGGCGGTGATACGCAGTATTTT.

The V and J genes are TRBV29-1 and TRBJ2-5, with TRBD1 matching 10 bases. CDR1 and CDR2 (germline): SQVTM, ANQGSEA. The V segment lost 0 bases and the J segment 4 bases; nucleotides outside the gene matches: 11. The CDR3 consists of 17 residues. The CDR3 DNA is TGCAGCGTTGAAGACCCTGGGACAGGGGCCCTACGAGAGACCCAGTACTTC. Translating it yields CSVEDPGTGALRETQYF.

This sequence joins TRBV9 and TRBJ2-1, with TRBD2 identical over 9 bases. Germline assignment: CDR1 SGDLS and CDR2 YYNGEE. The CDR3 length is 15 residues. Trimming took 0 bases from V and 7 from J; bases not matched to a gene: 5. CDR3 sequence: CASSVEAGGGNEQFF. The CDR3 bases are TGTGCCAGCAGCGTAGAAGCGGGGGGAGGAAATGAGCAGTTCTTC.

This chain's CDR3 is CATSSGTHYGYTF. DNA of the CDR3: TGTGCCACCAGCTCCGGGACACACTATGGCTACACCTTC. The chain employs TRBV15 and TRBJ1-2, with a weak D call TRBD1 (6 bases). The germline V gene has CDR1 LNHNV and CDR2 YYDKDF (reference sequence). Trimming stripped 5 bases from V and 3 bases from J, with 10 bases between. CDR3 length: 13 amino acids.

The chain is built from TRBV9 and TRBJ2-2, with a possible D match to TRBD2 (5 bases). In germline, CDR1 is SGDLS, CDR2 YYNGEE. Trimming cost V 0 bases and J 4 bases, with 7 bases left between them. The CDR3 has 14 amino acids. In DNA form, the CDR3 reads TGTGCCAGCAGCGTAGCGGGGTTCACCGGGGAGCTGTTTTTT. It codes for CASSVAGFTGELFF.

As concerns this clone: Other DNA sequences in the sample encode the same CDR3. V usage is TRBV6-5 and J usage is TRBJ1-2, with TRBD1 matching over 7 bases. The trim removed 6 bases at V and 3 bases at J, leaving 4 bases unmatched. Germline values: CDR1 MNHEY, CDR2 SVGAGI. This CDR3 is 13 amino acids long. For the CDR3, the DNA is TGTGCCAGCAGCCTGGGACAGTACTATGGCTACACCTTC. The encoded protein is CASSLGQYYGYTF.

The J gene is TRBJ1-1, the V gene TRBV6-2 or TRBV6-3; D is ambiguous. CDR3 length: 14 residues. Germline V lookup: CDR1 MNHEY, CDR2 SVGEGT. Trimming removed 6 bases at V and 3 bases at J, with 14 bases between. CDR3 coding DNA: TGTGCCAGCAGCTCACGACTGCGGGACACTGAAGCTTTCTTT. This sequence encodes CASSSRLRDTEAFF.

The gene calls are TRBV11-2 and TRBJ2-5; 9 nucleotides line up with TRBD1. Per germline, CDR1 SGHAT and CDR2 FQNNGV. With 5 bases clipped from V and 5 bases from J, the junction kept 15 bases outside the gene matches. The CDR3 is 17 amino acids. This CDR3 is CASSDAPGTGIVETQYF. CDR3 in DNA: TGTGCCAGCAGCGACGCGCCTGGGACAGGGATTGTGGAGACCCAGTACTTC.

The CDR3 sequence is CASSLLGQANGYTF. As DNA, the CDR3 is TGTGCCAGCAGTTTATTGGGGCAGGCGAACGGCTACACCTTC. The V and J genes are TRBV28 and TRBJ1-2; D may be TRBD1 (5 bases). This CDR3 is 14 amino acids long. Trimming removed 1 base from V and 8 bases from J, with 14 bases in between. The germline V gene has CDR1 MDHEN and CDR2 SYDVKM.

This chain joins TRBV10-3 and TRBJ2-7, with TRBD2 identical over 11 bases. Germline loops: CDR1 ENHRY, CDR2 SYGVKD. The CDR3 is 17 amino acids. V shed 7 bases and J 0 bases; nucleotides not matched to a gene: 11. The CDR3 region is CAITQGASGGSSYEQYF. Written as DNA, the CDR3 is TGTGCCATCACCCAGGGGGCTAGCGGGGGGTCCTCCTACGAGCAGTACTTC.

V and J are TRBV7-2 and TRBJ2-1; TRBD2 matches at 7 bases. Germline CDR1 SGHTA, CDR2 FQGNSA. The CDR3 is made up of 16 amino acids. V was clipped by 1 base and J by 8 bases; unmatched bases: 11. The CDR3 reads CASSLGRRARGDEQFF. The CDR3, as DNA: TGTGCCAGCAGCTTAGGCCGTAGGGCTCGGGGGGATGAGCAGTTCTTC.

V and J are TRBV7-9 and TRBJ1-2; 12 positions match TRBD1. The CDR3 sequence is 15 residues long. Germline assignment: CDR1 SEHNR and CDR2 FQNEAQ (reference sequence). Trimming removed 5 bases from V and 8 bases from J; junction bases left unmatched: 9. The CDR3 nucleotides are TGTGCCAGCAGCCCTCCGGGACAGGGGGCTGGCGGCTACACCTTC. Amino acid sequence: CASSPPGQGAGGYTF.

The CDR3: CASSQDPGPGIGTDTQYF. The CDR3 coding sequence is TGCGCCAGCAGCCAAGATCCTGGTCCCGGGATCGGCACAGATACGCAGTATTTT. V is TRBV4-3 and J is TRBJ2-3; D might be TRBD2 (5 bases). Germline CDR1 and CDR2: LGHNA and YSLEER. The V end was cut by 0 bases, the J end by 1 base, with 17 bases between. The CDR3 sequence is 18 residues long.

This clone was counted once. The chain carries TRBV3-1 (or the pseudogene TRBV3-2) and TRBJ2-7; TRBD1 might be the D (6 bases). Trimming took 1 base from V and 3 from J, leaving 10 bases between them. The CDR3 sequence is 14 residues long. Germline loops: CDR1 LGHDT, CDR2 YNNKEL (reference sequence). CDR3 nucleotides: TGTGCCAGCAGCCAAGGGCAGGGGTACTACGAGCAGTACTTC. This gives the protein CASSQGQGYYEQYF.